The 26 T cell receptor beta chains presented below share a single source sample, sequenced in a study of blood T cell repertoires in COVID-19. Sequencing was performed with immunoSEQ multiplex PCR; in TCRdb, only in-frame clones are kept and a portion is missing. The data show around 620,000 clones, 90% seen once. The source material was peripheral blood. The receptors originated from a young woman with acute or convalescent COVID-19.

The CDR3 DNA reads TGTGCCAGCAGCCACAGGGATAATTCACCCCTCCACTTT. Translation gives CASSHRDNSPLHF. The chain has TRBV25-1 and TRBJ1-6; TRBD1 is a possible D gene (6 bases). Trimming stripped 6 bases from V and 5 bases from J, with 8 bases between. Per the germline V gene, CDR1 is MGHDK and CDR2 is SYGVNS. CDR3 length: 13 amino acids.

In DNA, the CDR3 is TGTGCCAGCAGCCACGACAGGTTTATGGAAAAACTGTTTTTT. Translation gives CASSHDRFMEKLFF. The rearrangement links TRBV6-2 or TRBV6-3 to TRBJ1-4; D possibly corresponds to TRBD1 (6 bases). The CDR3 covers 14 residues. The germline V gene has CDR1 MNHEY and CDR2 SVGEGT. V was shortened by 6 bases and J by 8 bases, with 16 bases between the two germline ends.

The chain links TRBV28 to TRBJ1-5; tentatively, D is TRBD1 (6 bases). Germline V CDR1 and CDR2: MDHEN, SYDVKM. There are 13 residues in the CDR3. V was pared by 8 bases and J by 2 bases, with 10 bases between. CDR3 sequence reads: CASWAGGNQPQHF. As DNA, the CDR3 is TGTGCCAGCTGGGCAGGGGGCAATCAGCCCCAGCATTTT.

The chain joins TRBV9 to TRBJ2-2, with a weak D call TRBD1 (6 bases). V lost 2 bases and J lost 8, with 16 bases in between. Germline V gene sequence: CDR1 SGDLS, CDR2 YYNGEE. The CDR3 is made up of 15 amino acids. Here the CDR3 DNA reads TGTGCCAGCAGCGTCAGGGGTCTCCGTCAAGGGGAGCTGTTTTTT. Protein: CASSVRGLRQGELFF.

The rearrangement links TRBV27 to TRBJ2-7, with D hard to call. In germline, CDR1 is MNHEY, CDR2 SMNVEV (reference sequence). The CDR3 contains 13 residues. V was clipped by 3 bases and J by 2 bases, with 8 bases between them. The CDR3 reads CASSFSTAYEQYF. CDR3 in DNA: TGTGCCAGCAGTTTCTCCACAGCCTACGAGCAGTACTTC.

This clone was observed once. The rearrangement links TRBV6-1 to TRBJ2-3, with a weak D call TRBD2 (5 bases). The V gene lost 3 bases and the J gene lost 3 bases, with 16 bases spanning the gap. The CDR3 length is 16 residues. Germline-derived CDR1 and CDR2 are MNHNS and SASEGT. This CDR3 reads CASSEPLGSWTDTQYF. In DNA form, the CDR3 reads TGTGCCAGCAGTGAGCCGTTGGGGAGTTGGACAGATACGCAGTATTTT.

The V gene is TRBV7-2, the J gene TRBJ1-5; 9 bases agree with TRBD1. The CDR3 runs 15 residues. Germline lookup yields CDR1 SGHTA and CDR2 FQGNSA. V lost 5 bases and J lost 2; bases outside the gene matches: 4. CDR3 residues: CASSPRTGGNQPQHF. CDR3 coding DNA: TGTGCCAGCAGCCCCCGGACAGGGGGCAATCAGCCCCAGCATTTT.

This clone is a singleton in its sample. The CDR3 bases are TGTGCCAGCAGTTATTCAGGGTCCCTCCCCACAGATACGCAGTATTTT. Amino acid sequence: CASSYSGSLPTDTQYF. The V call is TRBV6-5, the J call TRBJ2-3; D perhaps matches TRBD1 (5 bases). CDR3 length: 16 amino acids. Per germline, CDR1 MNHEY and CDR2 SVGAGI. Trimming cost V 3 bases and J 2 bases, with 15 bases left between them.

The chain couples TRBV5-4 to TRBJ2-2; 13 nucleotides align to TRBD2. This CDR3 has 16 residues. After removal of 2 bases from V and 4 bases from J, the junction contained 2 bases not matched to a gene. Germline V gene data show CDR1 as SGHNT and CDR2 as YYREEE (reference sequence). The CDR3 sequence: CASSFRTSGGTGELFF. In nucleotides, the CDR3 is TGTGCCAGCAGCTTTAGGACTAGCGGGGGCACCGGGGAGCTGTTTTTT.

This chain links TRBV6-5 with TRBJ1-2; D is possibly TRBD1 (6 bases). The V end lost 1 base, the J end lost 3 bases, and 9 bases lay between the germline ends. The CDR3 length is 14 residues. Germline assignment: CDR1 MNHEY and CDR2 SVGAGI. The CDR3, as DNA: TGTGCCAGCAGTTACTTACAGGGATACTATGGCTACACCTTC. It specifies CASSYLQGYYGYTF.

V and J are TRBV7-9 and TRBJ1-1; D perhaps matches TRBD1 (6 bases). Germline V lookup: CDR1 SEHNR, CDR2 FQNEAQ (reference sequence). This CDR3 region has 11 residues. V lost 3 bases and J 8 bases, leaving 7 bases between the germline ends. The CDR3 DNA sequence: TGTGCCAGCAGCTTTACAGGGGAAGCTTTCTTT. This gives the protein CASSFTGEAFF.

With regard to this clone: The sample carries other DNA sequences with the same CDR3. The chain employs TRBV27 and TRBJ2-7, with D maybe TRBD1 (5 bases). V was pared by 2 bases and J by 2 bases, with 13 bases between. The germline V gene has CDR1 MNHEY and CDR2 SMNVEV (reference sequence). CDR3 length equals 15 residues. In nucleotides, the CDR3 is TGTGCCAGCAGTTTAAGTGGCCAGGGTCCCTACGAGCAGTACTTC. Translation: CASSLSGQGPYEQYF.

This clone was recorded only once. The chain is built from TRBV14 and TRBJ1-1; 8 bases are a match to TRBD1. Germline CDR1 is SGHDN and CDR2 is FVKESK. The CDR3 has 14 residues. The junction had 3 bases not matched to a gene; V was cut back by 3 bases and J by 3 bases. CDR3 nucleotides: TGTGCCAGCAGCCAGTGGACAGGGTACACTGAAGCTTTCTTT. It codes for CASSQWTGYTEAFF.

This chain links TRBV5-6 with TRBJ2-2; the D is unclear. This CDR3 region has 15 residues. The V end lost 1 base, the J end lost 4 bases, and 11 bases lay between the germline ends. The germline V gene encodes CDR1 SGHDT and CDR2 YYEEEE. CDR3 in DNA: TGTGCCAGCAGCTTGATGAATAGTGTCACCGGGGAGCTGTTTTTT. Translating it yields CASSLMNSVTGELFF.

The chain links TRBV28 to TRBJ2-7; 10 nucleotides align to TRBD1. V trimming: 5 bases; J trimming: 0 bases; junction bases outside the gene matches: 10. This CDR3 spans 17 amino acids. Germline V gives CDR1 MDHEN, CDR2 SYDVKM. CDR3 amino acids: CASSLNRRTGGSYEQYF. The CDR3 bases are TGTGCCAGCAGTCTCAATCGGCGGACAGGGGGCTCCTACGAGCAGTACTTC.

This chain links TRBV23-1 with TRBJ1-1, with unresolved D. TRBV23-1 is marked as an open reading frame, function uncertain. The CDR3 consists of 15 residues. Trimming took off 5 bases at V and 1 base at J, with 14 bases between the two ends. Here the CDR3 DNA reads TGCGCCAGCAGTAACCGCAGAGAGGGGAACACTGAAGCTTTCTTT. Protein sequence: CASSNRREGNTEAFF.

The CDR3, as DNA: TGTGCCACCGAACCGGGGGGTCAGGGTTCACCCCTCCACTTT. Residues: CATEPGGQGSPLHF. The chain joins TRBV10-3 to TRBJ1-6; tentative D call: TRBD1 (5 bases). Germline-derived CDR1 and CDR2 are ENHRY and SYGVKD. Trimming took off 10 bases at V and 9 bases at J, with 19 bases between the two ends. The CDR3 runs to 14 residues.

The rearrangement joins TRBV27 to TRBJ2-7; tentative D call: TRBD1 (5 bases). Germline V lookup: CDR1 MNHEY, CDR2 SMNVEV (reference sequence). Trimming pared 3 bases from V and 6 bases from J, leaving 12 bases between. The CDR3 loop spans 13 amino acids. CDR3 DNA sequence: TGTGCCAGCAGTTTTCAGGGTAGGGGCGAGCAGTACTTC. This codes for CASSFQGRGEQYF.

This rearrangement joins TRBV27 to TRBJ2-7; TRBD1 matches at 7 bases. V lost 5 bases, J lost 2 bases, and 6 bases stayed unmatched. The length of the CDR3 is 14 residues. Germline V lookup: CDR1 MNHEY, CDR2 SMNVEV (reference sequence). CDR3 nucleotide sequence: TGTGCCAGCAGTCTTCAGGGGGTACCCTACGAGCAGTACTTC. Protein sequence: CASSLQGVPYEQYF.

This chain connects TRBV19 to TRBJ1-5; the match to TRBD1 covers 7 bases. The CDR3 extends over 14 amino acids. CDR1 and CDR2 from the germline V gene are LNHDA and SQIVND (reference sequence). The ends lost 6 bases at V and 7 bases at J; junction bases unmatched: 9. Here the CDR3 reads CASSRGQVGQPQHF. The CDR3 nucleotides read TGTGCCAGTAGCCGAGGACAGGTTGGGCAGCCCCAGCATTTT.

This sequence joins TRBV14 and TRBJ1-2, with D hard to call. Germline V gives CDR1 SGHDN, CDR2 FVKESK. The CDR3 is 16 residues long. Deletions cut 4 bases from V and 4 bases from J, with 19 bases between. The CDR3 reads CASSPHKGARGYGYTF. CDR3 bases: TGTGCCAGCAGCCCTCATAAGGGAGCCCGCGGCTATGGCTACACCTTC.

CDR3 nucleotide sequence: TGTGCCAGCAGCTTAGATGCGGGGAGTAGCAATCAGCCCCAGCATTTT. Its translation: CASSLDAGSSNQPQHF. This chain connects TRBV7-2 to TRBJ1-5; D is unclear. Per the germline V gene, CDR1 is SGHTA and CDR2 is FQGNSA. There are 16 residues in the CDR3. Deletions cut 1 base from V and 0 bases from J, with 10 bases between. Filled out from reference TRBV7-2 and TRBJ1-5, the complete variable domain reads GAGVSQSPSNKVTEKGKDVELRCDPISGHTALYWYRQSLGQGLEFLIYFQGNSAPDKSGLPSDRFSAERTGGSVSTLTIQRTQQEDSAVYLCASSLDAGSSNQPQHFGDGTRLSIL.

This rearrangement joins TRBV6-5 to TRBJ1-2; D gene ambiguous. Germline loops: CDR1 MNHEY, CDR2 SVGAGI. V was clipped by 0 bases and J by 12 bases, with 14 bases between them. The CDR3 has 13 residues. CDR3 sequence reads: CASSYSIEGGDTF. CDR3 DNA sequence: TGTGCCAGCAGTTACTCTATCGAGGGCGGTGACACCTTC.

V is TRBV28 and J is TRBJ1-1; a weak D match, TRBD1 (6 bases). In germline, CDR1 is MDHEN, CDR2 SYDVKM. The CDR3 runs 16 residues. Deletions cut 7 bases from V and 2 bases from J, with 20 bases between. Here the CDR3 reads CASNGHLGRGNTEAFF. The CDR3, as DNA: TGTGCCAGCAACGGCCACTTGGGCAGGGGAAACACTGAAGCTTTCTTT.

The chain employs TRBV6-4 and TRBJ2-3; D is unresolved. CDR1 and CDR2 (germline): MRHNA, SNTAGT. V dropped 0 bases and J dropped 5 bases, with 9 bases sitting between them. This CDR3 has 14 amino acids. As DNA, the CDR3 is TGTGCCAGCAGTGACTCGGTTGGCGGAGATACGCAGTATTTT. This sequence encodes CASSDSVGGDTQYF.

The chain has TRBV9 and TRBJ1-6, with D possibly matching TRBD1 (5 bases). The CDR3 loop spans 16 amino acids. The germline V and J ends were trimmed by 0 bases and 10 bases, with 17 bases remaining between them. CDR1 is SGDLS, CDR2 YYNGEE, per germline. CDR3 in amino acids: CASSVESGLVRSPLHF. The CDR3 nucleotides are TGTGCCAGCAGCGTAGAGTCAGGGCTTGTTAGGTCACCCCTCCACTTT.